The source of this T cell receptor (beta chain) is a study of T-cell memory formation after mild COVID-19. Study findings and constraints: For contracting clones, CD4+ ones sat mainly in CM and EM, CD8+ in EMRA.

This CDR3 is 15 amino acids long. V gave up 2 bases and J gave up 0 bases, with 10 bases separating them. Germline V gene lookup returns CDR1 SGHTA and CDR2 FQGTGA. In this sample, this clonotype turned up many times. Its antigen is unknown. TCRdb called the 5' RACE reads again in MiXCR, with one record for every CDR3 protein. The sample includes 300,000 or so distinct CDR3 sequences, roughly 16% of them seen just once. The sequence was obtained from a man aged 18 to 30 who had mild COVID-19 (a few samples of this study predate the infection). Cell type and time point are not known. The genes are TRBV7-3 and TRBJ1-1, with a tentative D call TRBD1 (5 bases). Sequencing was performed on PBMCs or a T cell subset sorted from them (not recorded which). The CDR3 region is CASSLQGSMNTEAFF. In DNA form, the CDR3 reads TGTGCCAGCAGCTTACAGGGCAGCATGAACACTGAAGCTTTCTTT.